These T cell receptor beta chains were read from a single sample in a study of T cells in Graves' hyperthyroidism and ophthalmopathy. Via MiXCR, TCRdb re-called the multiplex PCR reads, giving one row per CDR3 protein. This sample has nearly 600,000 distinct CDR3 sequences, with 14% found just once. The sample consisted of blood. Receptors were obtained from a woman younger than 35 with Graves' ophthalmopathy. Each CDR3 is given with its conserved first and last residue.

V gene	J gene	CDR3 protein
TRBV9	TRBJ2-7	CASSVGGGPYEQYF
TRBV27	TRBJ2-1	CASSYRASGRIFEQFF
TRBV7-9	TRBJ2-7	CASRRTGEGEQYF
TRBV20-1	TRBJ2-7	CSAPGQGFSMMQYF
TRBV2	TRBJ2-3	CARGSGRRTDTQYF
TRBV11-3	TRBJ1-2	CASSVLQNYGYTF
TRBV9	TRBJ2-7	CASSRGGVGSYEQYF
TRBV11-3	TRBJ2-7	CASSSPGHPSYEQYF
TRBV20-1	TRBJ1-4	CSAITGDAANEKLFF
TRBV19	TRBJ2-1	CASLTGGSSSYNEQFF